Each of the 22 T cell receptor beta chains below was sequenced from the same sample in a study of cytomegalovirus exposure and HLA in healthy donors. 60 Vbeta and 13 Jbeta primers were used in PCR. Data came from immunoSEQ multiplex PCR; TCRdb stores just in-frame clones and leaves some out. The sample consists of around 150,000 clones, approximately 77% of them appearing once. The sequencing sample was made of PBMCs. Every receptor here comes from a man in his fifties or sixties in good health and CMV-seropositive.

This chain connects TRBV10-2 to TRBJ1-1; the D is unclear. CDR1 is WSHSY and CDR2 is SAAADI in the germline V gene. The CDR3 totals 14 residues. V was shortened by 2 bases and J by 4 bases, with 11 bases between the two germline ends. Here the CDR3 DNA reads TGCGCCAGCAGTGAGCGGGGAGTTGGCACTGAAGCTTTCTTT. Its translation: CASSERGVGTEAFF.

This sequence joins TRBV6-6 and TRBJ2-7; 8 nucleotides line up with TRBD1. CDR3 length: 16 amino acids. The germline gives CDR1 MNHNY, CDR2 SVGAGI (reference sequence). V shed 4 bases and J 2 bases; nucleotides not matched to a gene: 10. CDR3 region: CASSSMTGEDAYEQYF. CDR3 nucleotide sequence: TGTGCCAGCAGTTCCATGACAGGGGAGGACGCCTACGAGCAGTACTTC.

The chain links TRBV5-6 to TRBJ1-2, with 7 bases aligning to TRBD1. The CDR3 totals 18 residues. Germline V lookup: CDR1 SGHDT, CDR2 YYEEEE. V dropped 4 bases and J dropped 1; count of bases not matched to a gene: 16. As DNA, the CDR3 is TGTGCCAGCAGCCCCCCGGGACAGATTGAAATATATAACTATGGCTACACCTTC. Its protein product is CASSPPGQIEIYNYGYTF.

This clone was counted between two and nine times. V gene TRBV4-3 combines with J gene TRBJ2-3; 10 nucleotides align to TRBD2. This CDR3 is built from 16 residues. V gave up 5 bases and J gave up 0 bases; unmatched junction bases: 5. Germline-derived CDR1 and CDR2 are LGHNA and YSLEER. The chain's CDR3 is CASSSSGLASTDTQYF. The CDR3 DNA follows: TGCGCCAGCAGCTCTTCGGGACTAGCGAGCACAGATACGCAGTATTTT.

This clone was seen once. The chain links TRBV27 to TRBJ2-7; TRBD1 agrees at 8 bases. CDR1 and CDR2 (germline): MNHEY, SMNVEV (reference sequence). The CDR3 totals 17 residues. The V and J ends lost 7 bases and 6 bases, in that order; junction bases with no gene match: 20. This chain's CDR3 is CASKPITAGTGRFEQYF. DNA of the CDR3: TGTGCCAGCAAACCAATAACGGCCGGGACAGGAAGATTCGAGCAGTACTTC.

This clone was counted a single time. The chain is built from TRBV12-5 and TRBJ2-3; D gene ambiguous. In germline, CDR1 is LGHNT, CDR2 FRNRAP. V gave up 3 bases and J gave up 0 bases, with 13 bases separating them. The CDR3 length is 16 residues. The CDR3 sequence is CASGFLVLASTDTQYF. The DNA of the CDR3 is TGTGCTAGTGGTTTCCTAGTTCTCGCTAGCACAGATACGCAGTATTTT.

The chain is built from TRBV7-9 and TRBJ1-1; a possible D gene is TRBD1 (6 bases). Germline V lookup: CDR1 SEHNR, CDR2 FQNEAQ (reference sequence). The CDR3 has 15 residues. The V end lost 1 base, the J end lost 3 bases, and 12 bases lay between the germline ends. CDR3 region: CASSLGAGADTEAFF. CDR3 DNA sequence: TGTGCCAGCAGCTTAGGGGCAGGGGCCGACACTGAAGCTTTCTTT.

Here the CDR3 DNA reads TGCGCCAGCAGCTTGGGACAGGTCTCTGGAAACACCATATATTTT. The encoded protein is CASSLGQVSGNTIYF. The V call is TRBV5-1, the J call TRBJ1-3; a possible D gene is TRBD1 (6 bases). V shed 0 bases and J shed 0 bases, with 7 bases lying between them. The CDR3 consists of 15 residues. Germline lookup yields CDR1 SGHRS and CDR2 YFSETQ.

V gene TRBV5-1 combines with J gene TRBJ1-2, with D tentatively TRBD1 (5 bases). Germline-derived CDR1 and CDR2 are SGHRS and YFSETQ. Trimming removed 4 bases at V and 6 bases at J, with 16 bases between. The CDR3 is 14 residues long. This chain's CDR3 is CASSLELPTDGYTF. CDR3 DNA: TGCGCCAGCAGCCTCGAGCTTCCGACAGATGGCTACACCTTC.

This clone turned up a few times. This sequence joins TRBV19 and TRBJ1-1; 9 nucleotides align to TRBD1. This CDR3 is built from 15 residues. V shed 2 bases, J shed 5 bases, and the junction held 6 bases outside the gene matches. Germline CDR1 reads LNHDA; CDR2 reads SQIVND (reference sequence). CDR3 sequence: CASSILGTGRTEAFF. The CDR3 coding sequence is TGTGCCAGTAGTATACTAGGGACAGGGAGGACTGAAGCTTTCTTT.

The chain links TRBV5-4 to TRBJ2-3; TRBD1 matches 8 bases. After removal of 4 bases from V and 3 bases from J, the junction contained 10 bases not matched to a gene. The CDR3 consists of 16 residues. The germline gives CDR1 SGHNT, CDR2 YYREEE (reference sequence). CDR3: CASSPAGGAATDTQYF. CDR3 nucleotides: TGTGCCAGCAGCCCAGCAGGGGGCGCGGCGACAGATACGCAGTATTTT.

The chain has TRBV10-3 and TRBJ2-3; 9 bases match TRBD2. Germline CDR1 reads ENHRY; CDR2 reads SYGVKD. The V and J ends lost 5 bases and 5 bases, in that order; junction bases with no gene match: 5. The CDR3 contains 14 residues. CDR3 nucleotide sequence: TGTGCCATCAGTATTAGCGGGGGTAGAGATACGCAGTATTTT. It codes for CAISISGGRDTQYF.

For this clone: Compared with germline, one end of the junction differs, possibly owing to a read error. V and J are TRBV19 and TRBJ2-5, with unresolved D. The CDR3 loop spans 13 amino acids. Germline CDR1 reads LNHDA; CDR2 reads SQIVND (reference sequence). DNA for the CDR3: TGTGCCAGTAGTATCCCGGAGCAAGAAACCCAGTACTTC. Amino acids: CASSIPEQETQYF.

This clone was seen only a few times. The chain joins TRBV5-6 to TRBJ1-2; 8 nucleotides match TRBD1. V shed 0 bases, J shed 8 bases, and the junction held 3 bases outside the gene matches. Germline loops: CDR1 SGHDT, CDR2 YYEEEE. The CDR3 runs to 13 residues. As DNA, the CDR3 is TGTGCCAGCAGCTTGGGGACAGGGCAAGGCTACACCTTC. It specifies CASSLGTGQGYTF.

The CDR3 sequence: CASSLFLGSGGIGEQFF. CDR3 sequence (DNA): TGTGCCAGCAGCTTGTTTCTCGGGAGCGGGGGGATCGGTGAGCAGTTCTTC. The chain joins TRBV7-2 to TRBJ2-1; TRBD2 aligns across 9 bases. The V gene end was trimmed by 3 bases and the J gene end by 9 bases; junction bases not matched to a gene: 15. Germline assignment: CDR1 SGHTA and CDR2 FQGNSA. CDR3 length: 17 residues.

V is TRBV2 and J is TRBJ1-2; 9 bases fit TRBD1. Germline V gene data show CDR1 as SNHLY and CDR2 as FYNNEI. The CDR3 loop spans 17 amino acids. V was pared by 4 bases and J by 8 bases, with 17 bases of the junction left unmatched. The CDR3 reads CASSVGHRGRRAGGYTF. As DNA, the CDR3 is TGTGCCAGCAGTGTCGGACACAGGGGGCGACGTGCGGGAGGCTACACCTTC. Supplemented by reference TRBV2 and TRBJ1-2, the full variable domain reads EPEVTQTPSHQVTQMGQEVILRCVPISNHLYFYWYRQILGQKVEFLVSFYNNEISEKSEIFDDQFSVERPDGSNFTLKIRSTKLEDSAMYFCASSVGHRGRRAGGYTFGSGTRLTVV.

The chain joins TRBV7-6 to TRBJ2-2; the match to TRBD2 covers 8 bases. V shed 6 bases, J shed 0 bases, and the junction held 6 bases outside the gene matches. The CDR3 extends over 16 amino acids. Germline V lookup: CDR1 SGHVS, CDR2 FNYEAQ. This CDR3 reads CASSRTSGSNTGELFF. The CDR3 nucleotides read TGTGCCAGCAGTCGCACTAGCGGCTCGAACACCGGGGAGCTGTTTTTT.

In this sample, this clone turned up once. This sequence joins TRBV10-3 and TRBJ2-2; 7 bases are a match to TRBD1. This CDR3 region has 11 residues. J lost 6 bases, V lost 9 bases, and 1 base had no gene match. The germline V gene encodes CDR1 ENHRY and CDR2 SYGVKD. The CDR3 bases are TGTGCCATAAGGGGGCCCGGGGAGCTGTTTTTT. Its translation is CAIRGPGELFF.

The rearrangement links TRBV10-3 to TRBJ2-1; D is unclear. Germline values: CDR1 ENHRY, CDR2 SYGVKD. V was clipped by 8 bases and J by 13 bases, with 21 bases between them. The CDR3 runs 13 residues. CDR3 sequence (DNA): TGTGCCATCCGACCCACTGAGGCCTCCCCCCAGTTCTTC. Translating it yields CAIRPTEASPQFF.

The CDR3 is CASSLTSRGFYEQYF. The CDR3 region has the DNA TGTGCCAGCAGTTTAACTTCCAGGGGGTTCTACGAGCAGTACTTC. The V call is TRBV28, the J call TRBJ2-7, with 7 bases fitting TRBD1. In germline, CDR1 is MDHEN, CDR2 SYDVKM. V lost 2 bases, J lost 3 bases, and 7 bases stayed unmatched. The CDR3 contains 15 residues.

The rearrangement uses TRBV7-9 and TRBJ1-6, with 7 bases matching TRBD1. V gave up 6 bases and J gave up 6 bases; unmatched junction bases: 14. The CDR3 consists of 17 residues. Germline V gene sequence: CDR1 SEHNR, CDR2 FQNEAQ (reference sequence). The CDR3 sequence is CASRYATGAGSNSPLHF. The CDR3 coding sequence is TGTGCCAGCAGATACGCCACAGGGGCAGGGAGTAATTCACCCCTCCACTTT.

The CDR3 spells CASSYRGPTGTEAFF. The CDR3 coding sequence is TGTGCCAGCAGCTACCGTGGTCCAACGGGGACTGAAGCTTTCTTT. This chain links TRBV11-2 with TRBJ1-1; D not certain. The germline CDR1 and CDR2 sequences are SGHAT and FQNNGV. Trimming left V 4 bases short and J 5 bases short, with 17 bases between. The CDR3 loop spans 15 amino acids.